This T cell receptor (beta chain) emerged from a study of T cell repertoires in cytomegalovirus infection. Germline V gene sequence: CDR1 SGHAT, CDR2 FQNNGV. The junction had 10 bases not matched to a gene; V was cut back by 3 bases and J by 7 bases. The CDR3 spans 16 residues. TCRdb fed the reads into MiXCR, producing one record per CDR3 protein. This table has some 150,000 distinct CDR3 sequences, about 6.3% appearing once. This clonotype was recorded many times. This sequence joins TRBV11-2 and TRBJ2-3; TRBD2 agrees at 10 bases. Sequencing was done on a sample of PBMCs. This clonotype was obtained from a human donor in good health (CMV status not recorded). Some clones in this sample may be carry-over from other donors' samples. The CDR3 spells CASSLVAGGPAHTQYF. In DNA form, the CDR3 reads TGTGCCAGCAGCTTGGTAGCGGGGGGCCCGGCTCATACGCAGTATTTT. Variable domain in full (rest from reference TRBV11-2 and TRBJ2-3): EAGVAQSPRYKIIEKRQSVAFWCNPISGHATLYWYQQILGQGPKLLIQFQNNGVVDDSQLPKDRFSAERLKGVDSTLKIQPAKLEDSAVYLCASSLVAGGPAHTQYFGPGTRLTVL.